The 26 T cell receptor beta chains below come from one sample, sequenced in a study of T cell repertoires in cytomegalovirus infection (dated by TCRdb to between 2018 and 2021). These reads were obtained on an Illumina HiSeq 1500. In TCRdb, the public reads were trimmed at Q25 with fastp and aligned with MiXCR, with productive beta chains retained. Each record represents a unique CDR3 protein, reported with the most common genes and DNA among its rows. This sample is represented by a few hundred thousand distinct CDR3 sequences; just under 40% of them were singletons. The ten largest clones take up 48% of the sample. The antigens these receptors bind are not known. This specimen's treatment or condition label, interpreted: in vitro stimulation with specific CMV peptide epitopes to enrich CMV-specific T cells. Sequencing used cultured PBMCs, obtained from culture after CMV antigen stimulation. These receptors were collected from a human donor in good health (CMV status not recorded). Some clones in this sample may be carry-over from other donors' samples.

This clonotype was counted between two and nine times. CDR3 in DNA: TGTGCCAGCAGCTCGTCCCGGGACAGGACCGATAGCAATCAGCCCCAGCATTTT. It specifies CASSSSRDRTDSNQPQHF. The chain is built from TRBV7-9 and TRBJ1-5; 8 positions agree with TRBD1. Germline V gene data show CDR1 as SEHNR and CDR2 as FQNEAQ (reference sequence). This CDR3 is built from 18 residues. The V and J ends lost 4 bases and 0 bases, in that order; junction bases with no gene match: 11.

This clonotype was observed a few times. Written as DNA, the CDR3 is TGTGCCAGCAGTGAAGCGGGAAGCGGGAGGCCCACAGATACGCAGTATTTT. As protein: CASSEAGSGRPTDTQYF. The chain uses TRBV6-1 and TRBJ2-3, with 9 bases that match TRBD2. After removal of 0 bases from V and 2 bases from J, the junction contained 6 bases not matched to a gene. Per germline, CDR1 MNHNS and CDR2 SASEGT. The CDR3 is made up of 17 amino acids.

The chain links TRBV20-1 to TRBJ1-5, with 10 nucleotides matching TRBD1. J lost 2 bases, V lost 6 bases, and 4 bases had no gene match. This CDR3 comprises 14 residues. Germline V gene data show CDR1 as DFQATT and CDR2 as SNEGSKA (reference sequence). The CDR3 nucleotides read TGCAGTGCAGGGACAGGGGTGGGCAATCAGCCCCAGCATTTT. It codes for CSAGTGVGNQPQHF.

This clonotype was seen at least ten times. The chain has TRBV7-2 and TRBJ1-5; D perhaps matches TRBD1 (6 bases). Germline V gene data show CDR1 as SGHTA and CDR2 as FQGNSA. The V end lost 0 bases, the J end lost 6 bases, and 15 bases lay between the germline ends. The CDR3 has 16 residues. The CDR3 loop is CASSLARGGAGQPQHF. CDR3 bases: TGTGCCAGCAGCTTAGCTCGGGGGGGCGCAGGTCAGCCCCAGCATTTT.

CDR3 in DNA: TGTGCCAGCAGCACCTACAGGGTAGCCAGCGCAGATACGCAGTATTTT. Translation gives CASSTYRVASADTQYF. The chain carries TRBV7-6 and TRBJ2-3; D might be TRBD1 (6 bases). V lost 5 bases and J 4 bases, leaving 19 bases between the germline ends. The CDR3 has 16 amino acids. From germline, CDR1 is SGHVS and CDR2 FNYEAQ. Together with reference TRBV7-6 and TRBJ2-3, the CDR3 gives the full variable domain: GAGVSQSPRYKVTKRGQDVALRCDPISGHVSLYWYRQALGQGPEFLTYFNYEAQQDKSGLPNDRFSAERPEGSISTLTIQRTEQRDSAMYRCASSTYRVASADTQYFGPGTRLTVL.

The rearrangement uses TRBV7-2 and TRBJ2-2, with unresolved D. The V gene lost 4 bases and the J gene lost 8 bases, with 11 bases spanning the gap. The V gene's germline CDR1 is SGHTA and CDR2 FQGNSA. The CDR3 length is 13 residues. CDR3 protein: CASSSQRRGELFF. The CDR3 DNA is TGTGCCAGCAGCTCCCAACGTAGAGGGGAGCTGTTTTTT.

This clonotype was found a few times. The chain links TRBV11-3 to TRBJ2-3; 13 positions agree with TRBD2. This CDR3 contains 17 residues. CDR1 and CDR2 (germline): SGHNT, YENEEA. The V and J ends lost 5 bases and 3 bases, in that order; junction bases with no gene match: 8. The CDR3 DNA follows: TGTGCCAGCAGCAATCAGGGACTAGCGGGGTTGACAGATACGCAGTATTTT. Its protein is CASSNQGLAGLTDTQYF.

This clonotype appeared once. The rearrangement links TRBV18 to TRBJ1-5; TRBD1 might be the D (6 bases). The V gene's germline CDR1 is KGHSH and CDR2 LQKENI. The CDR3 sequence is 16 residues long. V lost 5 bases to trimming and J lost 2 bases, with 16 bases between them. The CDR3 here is CASSKGSGAGNQPQHF. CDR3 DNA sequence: TGTGCCAGCTCAAAAGGGTCGGGGGCCGGCAATCAGCCCCAGCATTTT.

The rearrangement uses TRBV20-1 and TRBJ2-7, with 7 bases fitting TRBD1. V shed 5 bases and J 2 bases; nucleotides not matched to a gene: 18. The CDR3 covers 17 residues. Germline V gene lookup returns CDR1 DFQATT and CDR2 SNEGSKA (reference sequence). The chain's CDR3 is CSAPKQPNRGWAYEQYF. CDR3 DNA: TGCAGTGCTCCTAAACAACCCAACAGGGGATGGGCCTACGAGCAGTACTTC.

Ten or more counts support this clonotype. The CDR3 region has the DNA TGTGCCAGCAGCCCAATCACTCGGGACGGCGGTGCAACTAATGAAAAACTGTTTTTT. This translates into CASSPITRDGGATNEKLFF. The genes are TRBV7-4 and TRBJ1-4, with a weak D call TRBD1 (5 bases). The germline gives CDR1 SGHVT, CDR2 SQSDAQ. V lost 5 bases and J 0 bases, leaving 22 bases between the germline ends. The CDR3 sequence is 19 residues long.

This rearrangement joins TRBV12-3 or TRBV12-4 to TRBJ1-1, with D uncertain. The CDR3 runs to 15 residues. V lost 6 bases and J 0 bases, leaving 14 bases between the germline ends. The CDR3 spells CASSPSLGVNTEAFF. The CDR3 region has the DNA TGTGCCAGCAGCCCCAGCCTCGGGGTGAACACTGAAGCTTTCTTT.

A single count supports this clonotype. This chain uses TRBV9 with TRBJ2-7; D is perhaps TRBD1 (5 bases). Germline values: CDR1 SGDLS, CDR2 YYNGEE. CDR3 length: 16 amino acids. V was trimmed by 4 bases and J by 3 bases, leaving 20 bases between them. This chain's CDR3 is CASSLSPAGPSYEQYF. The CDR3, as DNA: TGTGCCAGCAGCCTATCCCCCGCAGGGCCAAGCTACGAGCAGTACTTC.

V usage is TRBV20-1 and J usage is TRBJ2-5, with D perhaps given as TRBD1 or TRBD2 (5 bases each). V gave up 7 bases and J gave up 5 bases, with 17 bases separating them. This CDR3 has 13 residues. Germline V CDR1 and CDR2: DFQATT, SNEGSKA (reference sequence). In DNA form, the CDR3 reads TGCAGTGTTCCGGGGCGGGCCCGGGAGACCCAGTACTTC. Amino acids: CSVPGRARETQYF.

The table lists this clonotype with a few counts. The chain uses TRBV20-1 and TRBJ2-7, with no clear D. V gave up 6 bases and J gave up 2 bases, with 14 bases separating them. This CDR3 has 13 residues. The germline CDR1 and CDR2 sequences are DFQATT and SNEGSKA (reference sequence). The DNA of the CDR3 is TGCAGTGCAGGTCTCAGAGGCACCTACGAGCAGTACTTC. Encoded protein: CSAGLRGTYEQYF.

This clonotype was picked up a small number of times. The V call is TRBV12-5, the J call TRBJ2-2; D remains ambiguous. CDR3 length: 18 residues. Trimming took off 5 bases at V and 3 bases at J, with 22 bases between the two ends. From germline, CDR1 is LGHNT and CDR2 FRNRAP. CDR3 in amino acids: CASGHRALLSEHTGELFF. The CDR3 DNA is TGTGCTAGTGGTCACCGGGCCCTGCTTAGTGAACACACCGGGGAGCTGTTTTTT.

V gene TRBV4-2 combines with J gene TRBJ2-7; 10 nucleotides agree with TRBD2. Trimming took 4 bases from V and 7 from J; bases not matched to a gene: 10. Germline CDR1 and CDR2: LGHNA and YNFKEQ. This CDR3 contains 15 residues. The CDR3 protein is CASSPLSGGAGEQYF. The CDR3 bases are TGTGCCAGCAGCCCATTGAGCGGGGGGGCGGGGGAGCAGTACTTC.

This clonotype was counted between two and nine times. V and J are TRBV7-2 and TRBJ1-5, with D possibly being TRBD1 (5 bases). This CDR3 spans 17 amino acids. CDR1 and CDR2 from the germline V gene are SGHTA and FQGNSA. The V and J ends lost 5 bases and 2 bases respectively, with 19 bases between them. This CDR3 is CASSPGRAPGGNQPQHF. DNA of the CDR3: TGTGCCAGCAGCCCGGGGCGGGCCCCAGGTGGCAATCAGCCCCAGCATTTT.

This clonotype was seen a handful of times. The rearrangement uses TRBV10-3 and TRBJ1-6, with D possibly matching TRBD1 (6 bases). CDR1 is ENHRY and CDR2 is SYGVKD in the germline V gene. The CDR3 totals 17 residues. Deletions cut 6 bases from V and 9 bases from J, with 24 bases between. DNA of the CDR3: TGTGCCATCAGAAATATACAGGGCCTAAAGGGGCTTTCACCCCTCCACTTT. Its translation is CAIRNIQGLKGLSPLHF.

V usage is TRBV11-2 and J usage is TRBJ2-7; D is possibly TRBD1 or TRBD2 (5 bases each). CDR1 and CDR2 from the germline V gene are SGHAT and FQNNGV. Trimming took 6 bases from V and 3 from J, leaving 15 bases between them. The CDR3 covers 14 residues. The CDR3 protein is CASRTGASSYEQYF. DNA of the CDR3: TGTGCCAGCAGGACCGGGGCTAGCAGCTACGAGCAGTACTTC. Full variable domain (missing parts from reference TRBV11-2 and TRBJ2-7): EAGVAQSPRYKIIEKRQSVAFWCNPISGHATLYWYQQILGQGPKLLIQFQNNGVVDDSQLPKDRFSAERLKGVDSTLKIQPAKLEDSAVYLCASRTGASSYEQYFGPGTRLTVT.

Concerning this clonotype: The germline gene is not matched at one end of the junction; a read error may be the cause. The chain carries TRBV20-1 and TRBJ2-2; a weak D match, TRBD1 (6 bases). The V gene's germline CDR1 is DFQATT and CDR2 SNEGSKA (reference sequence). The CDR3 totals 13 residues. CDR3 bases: TGCAGTGCGACAGGTCCGGACACCGGGGAGCCGTTTTTT. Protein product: CSATGPDTGEPFF.

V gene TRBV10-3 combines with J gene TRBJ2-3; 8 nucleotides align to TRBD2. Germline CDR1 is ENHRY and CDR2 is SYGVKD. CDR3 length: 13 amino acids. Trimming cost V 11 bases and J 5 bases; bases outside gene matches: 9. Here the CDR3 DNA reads TGTGCCGCGGCGGGGGGCGGGGGAGATACGCAGTATTTT. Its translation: CAAAGGGGDTQYF.

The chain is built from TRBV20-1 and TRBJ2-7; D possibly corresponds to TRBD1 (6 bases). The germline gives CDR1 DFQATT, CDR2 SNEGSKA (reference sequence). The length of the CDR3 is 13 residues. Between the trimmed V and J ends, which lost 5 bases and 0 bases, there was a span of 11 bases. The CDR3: CSARQDFSYEQYF. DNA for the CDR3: TGCAGTGCTCGACAGGACTTCTCCTACGAGCAGTACTTC.

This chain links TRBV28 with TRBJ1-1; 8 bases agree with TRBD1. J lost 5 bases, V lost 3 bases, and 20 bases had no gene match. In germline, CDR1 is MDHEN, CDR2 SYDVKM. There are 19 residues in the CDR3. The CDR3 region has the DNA TGTGCCAGCAGTTTCTTTGGCAGGGGGCAAATTTCGAGAGGGACTGAAGCTTTCTTT. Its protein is CASSFFGRGQISRGTEAFF.

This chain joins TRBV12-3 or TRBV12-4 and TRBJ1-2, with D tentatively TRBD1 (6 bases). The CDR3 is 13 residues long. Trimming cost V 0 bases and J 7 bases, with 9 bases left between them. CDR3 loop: CASSLAGGSGYTF. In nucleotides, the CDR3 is TGTGCCAGCAGTTTAGCGGGGGGCTCTGGCTACACCTTC.

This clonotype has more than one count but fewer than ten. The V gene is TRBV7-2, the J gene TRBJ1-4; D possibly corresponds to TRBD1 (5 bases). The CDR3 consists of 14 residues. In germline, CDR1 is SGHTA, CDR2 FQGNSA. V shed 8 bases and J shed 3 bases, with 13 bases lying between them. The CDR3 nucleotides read TGTGCCAGCGGATGGGGGGTCGCTAATGAAAAACTGTTTTTT. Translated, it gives CASGWGVANEKLFF.

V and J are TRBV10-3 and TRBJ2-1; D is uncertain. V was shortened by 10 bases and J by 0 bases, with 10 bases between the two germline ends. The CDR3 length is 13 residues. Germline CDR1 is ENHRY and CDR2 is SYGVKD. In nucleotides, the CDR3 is TGTGCCACCCGGACGGTCTCCTACAATGAGCAGTTCTTC. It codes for CATRTVSYNEQFF.